This TCR beta chain was captured by sequencing in a study of response to subunit inactivated influenza vaccine (dated by TCRdb to 2016 to 2019). Regarding the research as a whole: Deep quantitative T cell receptor repertoire profiling was used in the study to track responses to a trivalent subunit inactivated influenza vaccine.

The receptor library was made with RT-PCR. Sequencing instrument: Illumina HiSeq 2500. The public reads were quality trimmed at Q25 with fastp and then assembled into clones with MiXCR by TCRdb, keeping productive beta chains. Each CDR3 protein gets just one entry, which takes the most common genes and DNA from the rows behind it. This sample lists 650,000 or so distinct CDR3 sequences; 12% to 15% were detected once. Of the sample, approximately 7.6% falls within the top ten clones. Concerning this clonotype: Its antigen is not yet known. Per-nucleotide qualities are absent, and no much larger clonotype sits a single base away.

Overall study results and their limits: It was suggested by the authors that each seasonal influenza vaccination may recruit only a limited number of new T cells.

The CDR3 numbers 14 residues from cysteine through phenylalanine. Kept here is only the CDR3 DNA, which spans 42 bases and is read in frame from base 1. Trimming at the junction amounts to 6 bases on V and 3 bases on J, and the germline ends lie 13 bases apart. CDR1 and CDR2 were assigned from the germline V gene as SNHLY and FYNNEI. The sequence derives from a man over 45 who received an inactivated influenza vaccine. Donor details come from another sample of the same person, matched by shared clones. This material consisted of PBMCs from blood, taken 14 to 15 days before vaccination. The sequence links TRBV2 to TRBJ2-3, and the D gene may be TRBD1, 6 bases matching. The DNA is TGTGCCAGCAGGCAGGGACATACAACAGATACGCAGTATTTT. It is translated as CASRQGHTTDTQYF.